The following is a T cell receptor beta chain sequence with its context. Germline V gene lookup returns CDR1 LGHDT and CDR2 YNNKEL (reference sequence). Unmatched junction bases numbered 7, after V lost 1 base and J lost 9 bases. CDR3 length equals 14 residues. This record comes from a study of blood T cell repertoires in COVID-19. Study-level background: T cells, B-cell-depleted T cells, or PBMCs supplied cDNA or gDNA.

The repertoire was sequenced with immunoSEQ multiplex PCR; TCRdb's copy has only in-frame clones and lacks some. Of fewer than 35,000 clones in the sample, almost 85% were seen once. This TCR derives from a man of 80 years or more with active COVID-19. The specimen was peripheral blood. The chain carries TRBV3-1 (or the pseudogene TRBV3-2) and TRBJ2-7; TRBD2 aligns across 9 bases. The CDR3 is CASSQGLAAPRQYF. CDR3 coding DNA: TGTGCCAGCAGCCAAGGACTAGCGGCCCCCCGGCAGTACTTC.